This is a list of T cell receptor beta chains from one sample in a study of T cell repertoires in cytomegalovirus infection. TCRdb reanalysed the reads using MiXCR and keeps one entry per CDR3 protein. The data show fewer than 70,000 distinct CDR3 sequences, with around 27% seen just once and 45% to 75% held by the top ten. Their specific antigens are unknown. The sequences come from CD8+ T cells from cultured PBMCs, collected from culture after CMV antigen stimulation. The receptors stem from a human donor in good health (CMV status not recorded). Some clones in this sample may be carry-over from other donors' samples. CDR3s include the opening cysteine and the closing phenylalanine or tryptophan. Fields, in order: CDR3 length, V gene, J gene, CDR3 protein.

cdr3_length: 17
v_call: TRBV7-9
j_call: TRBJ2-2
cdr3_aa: CASSLKTGQPLTGELFF

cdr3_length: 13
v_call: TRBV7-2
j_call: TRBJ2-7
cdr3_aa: CASSTGSAYEQYF

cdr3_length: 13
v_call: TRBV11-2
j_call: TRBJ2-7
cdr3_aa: CASSLEGPYEQYF

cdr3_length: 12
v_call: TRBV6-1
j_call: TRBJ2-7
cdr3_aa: CASSQLGREQYF

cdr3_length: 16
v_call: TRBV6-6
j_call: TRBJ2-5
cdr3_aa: CASSYSMDRDQETQYF

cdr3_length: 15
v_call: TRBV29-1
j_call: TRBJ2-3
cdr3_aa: CSVVSRDRTTDTQYF

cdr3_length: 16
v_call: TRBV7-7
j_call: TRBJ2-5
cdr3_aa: CASSLAFGGGLETQYF

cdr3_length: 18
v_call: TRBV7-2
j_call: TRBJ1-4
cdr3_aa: CASSLTGGLFPTNEKLFF

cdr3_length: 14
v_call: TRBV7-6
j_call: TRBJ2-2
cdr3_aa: CASSLESGTGELFF

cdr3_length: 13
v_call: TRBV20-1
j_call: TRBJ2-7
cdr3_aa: CSARRGVSYEQYF

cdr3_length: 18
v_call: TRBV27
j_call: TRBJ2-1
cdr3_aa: CATKTTETSGPRWDEQFF

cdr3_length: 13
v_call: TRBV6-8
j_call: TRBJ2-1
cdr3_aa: CASSYGTGDEQFF

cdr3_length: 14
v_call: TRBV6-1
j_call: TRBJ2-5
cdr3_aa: CASSLGLGEETQYF

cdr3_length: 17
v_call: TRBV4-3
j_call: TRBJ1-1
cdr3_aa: CASSRVGTGGMNTEAFF

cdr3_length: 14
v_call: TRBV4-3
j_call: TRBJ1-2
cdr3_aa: CASSQGQGEYGYTF

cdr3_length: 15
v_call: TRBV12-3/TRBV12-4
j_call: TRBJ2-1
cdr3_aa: CVSSQGQGLYNEQFF

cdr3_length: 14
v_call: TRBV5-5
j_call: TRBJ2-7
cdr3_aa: CASSKDSRGSEQYF

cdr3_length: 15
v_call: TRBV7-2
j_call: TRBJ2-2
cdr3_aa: CASSLQGAITGELFF

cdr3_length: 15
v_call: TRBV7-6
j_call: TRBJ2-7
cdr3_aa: CASSPWDRPGDEQYF

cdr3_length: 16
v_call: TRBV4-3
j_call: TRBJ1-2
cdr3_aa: CASSQDTSNPGYGYTF

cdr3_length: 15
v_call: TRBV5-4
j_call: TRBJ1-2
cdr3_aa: CASSLGLRHDDGYTF

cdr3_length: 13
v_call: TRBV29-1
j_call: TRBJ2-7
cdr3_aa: CSVLAGVSYEQYF

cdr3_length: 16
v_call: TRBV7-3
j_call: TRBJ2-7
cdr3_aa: CASGSKAARSSYEQYF

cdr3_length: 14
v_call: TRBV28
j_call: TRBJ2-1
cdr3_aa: CASSHGQTYNEQFF

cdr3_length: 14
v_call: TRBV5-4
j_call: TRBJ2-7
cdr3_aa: CASSLGVNRYEQYF

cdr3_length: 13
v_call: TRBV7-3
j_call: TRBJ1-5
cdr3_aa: CASSEGGNQPQHF

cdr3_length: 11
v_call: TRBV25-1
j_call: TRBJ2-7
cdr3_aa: CASGTSGSQYF

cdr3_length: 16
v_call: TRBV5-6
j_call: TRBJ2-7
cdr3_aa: CASSPLGGESPYEQYF

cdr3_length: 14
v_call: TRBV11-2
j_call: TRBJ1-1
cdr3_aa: CASTPPHGNTEAFF

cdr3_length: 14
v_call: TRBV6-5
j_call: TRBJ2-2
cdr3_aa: CASEVGRGTGELFF

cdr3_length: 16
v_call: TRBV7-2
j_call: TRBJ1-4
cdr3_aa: CASSMTGLESNEKLFF

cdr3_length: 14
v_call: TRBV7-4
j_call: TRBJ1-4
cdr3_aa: CASRTGQPNEKLFF

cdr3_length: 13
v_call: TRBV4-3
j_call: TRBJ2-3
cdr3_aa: CASSQGEGDTQYF

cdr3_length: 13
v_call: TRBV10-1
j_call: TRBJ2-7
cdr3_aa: CASSEGVGYEQYF

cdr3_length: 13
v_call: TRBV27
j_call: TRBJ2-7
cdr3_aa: CASSLGRYYEQYF

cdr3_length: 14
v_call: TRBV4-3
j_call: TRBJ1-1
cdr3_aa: CASSPGQLNTEAFF

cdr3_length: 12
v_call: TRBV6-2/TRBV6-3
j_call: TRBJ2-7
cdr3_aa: CASSYTSYEQYF

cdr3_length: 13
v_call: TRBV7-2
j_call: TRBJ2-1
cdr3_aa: CASSLMTHNEQFF

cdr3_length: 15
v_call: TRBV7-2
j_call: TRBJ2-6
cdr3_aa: CASSKQRSGANVLTF

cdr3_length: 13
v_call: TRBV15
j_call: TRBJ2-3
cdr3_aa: CATGREWADTQYF

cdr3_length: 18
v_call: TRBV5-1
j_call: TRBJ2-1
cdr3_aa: CASSLARFGGVSVNEQFF

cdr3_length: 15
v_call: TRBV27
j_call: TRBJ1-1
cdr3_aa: CASSRWDTMNTEAFF